This T cell receptor beta chain originates from a study of blood T cell repertoires in COVID-19. Study at large: T cells, B-cell-depleted T cells, or PBMCs provided the cDNA or gDNA that served as material.

This clone was counted between two and nine times. The CDR3 sequence is 13 residues long. J was trimmed by 5 bases and V by 4 bases; bases with no gene match: 5. Germline CDR1 reads MNHEY; CDR2 reads SVGEGT. Measured with immunoSEQ multiplex PCR; TCRdb has only the in-frame clones, and not every one. Of some 230,000 clones in the sample, 85% were seen once. Specimen: peripheral blood. The V and J genes are TRBV6-2 or TRBV6-3 and TRBJ2-7; the match to TRBD1 covers 7 bases. The origin of this receptor is a man in his fifties who had recovered from COVID-19. Written as DNA, the CDR3 is TGTGCCAGCAGTTTGACAGGGCTCCACGAGCAGTACTTC. Translating it yields CASSLTGLHEQYF.